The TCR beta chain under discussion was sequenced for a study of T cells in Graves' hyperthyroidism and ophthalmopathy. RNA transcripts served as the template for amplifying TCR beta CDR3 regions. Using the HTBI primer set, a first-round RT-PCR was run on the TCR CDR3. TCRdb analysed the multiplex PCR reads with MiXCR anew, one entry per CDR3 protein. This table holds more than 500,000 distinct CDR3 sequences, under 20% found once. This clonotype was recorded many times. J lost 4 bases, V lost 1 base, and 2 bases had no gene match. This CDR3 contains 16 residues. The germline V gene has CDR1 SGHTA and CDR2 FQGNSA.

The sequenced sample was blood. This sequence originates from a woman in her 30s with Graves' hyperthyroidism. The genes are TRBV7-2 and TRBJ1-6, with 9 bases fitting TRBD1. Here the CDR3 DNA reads TGTGCCAGCAGCTTAGAGGGGACAGGGTATAATTCACCCCTCCACTTT. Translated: CASSLEGTGYNSPLHF.